Listed below are T cell receptor beta chains from one sample, sequenced in a study of T cells of healthy individuals. TCRdb re-analysed the 5' RACE reads in MiXCR, keeping a single row per CDR3 protein. The data show 95,000 to 100,000 distinct CDR3 sequences, 15% to 20% seen once. These receptors were taken from a human donor in good health. CDR3s include the opening cysteine and the closing phenylalanine or tryptophan. A D gene is named only where the DNA matches it firmly. The size entry is marked missing in some rows and otherwise reads once, few, many or a size class.

clone_size: -; v_call: TRBV21-1; cdr3_length: 16; d_call: -; j_call: TRBJ2-1; cdr3_aa: CASSKKTSGRTGEQFF; cdr3_nt: TGTGCCAGCAGCAAGAAGACTAGCGGGAGAACCGGTGAGCAGTTCTTC
clone_size: few; v_call: TRBV28; cdr3_length: 16; d_call: TRBD1; j_call: TRBJ1-5; cdr3_aa: CASSLEGARGNQPQHF; cdr3_nt: TGTGCCAGCAGTTTGGAGGGGGCTCGTGGCAATCAGCCCCAGCATTTT
clone_size: few; v_call: TRBV28; cdr3_length: 17; d_call: TRBD2; j_call: TRBJ2-4; cdr3_aa: CASSLLLAGGAKNIQYF; cdr3_nt: TGTGCCAGCAGTTTACTACTAGCGGGAGGAGCCAAAAACATTCAGTACTTC
clone_size: -; v_call: TRBV7-3; cdr3_length: 15; d_call: -; j_call: TRBJ2-3; cdr3_aa: CASSLTGSGPDTQYF; cdr3_nt: TGTGCCAGCAGCTTAACAGGGTCAGGACCAGATACGCAGTATTTT
clone_size: many; v_call: TRBV7-2; cdr3_length: 14; d_call: TRBD1; j_call: TRBJ2-3; cdr3_aa: CASSLDRESDTQYF; cdr3_nt: TGTGCCAGCAGCTTGGACAGGGAGTCAGATACGCAGTATTTT
clone_size: -; v_call: TRBV29-1; cdr3_length: 11; d_call: -; j_call: TRBJ1-3; cdr3_aa: CSVSSGNTIYF; cdr3_nt: TGCAGCGTCAGTTCCGGAAACACCATATATTTT
clone_size: few; v_call: TRBV19; cdr3_length: 14; d_call: -; j_call: TRBJ1-1; cdr3_aa: CASSPGTLTTEAFF; cdr3_nt: TGTGCCAGTAGCCCCGGGACGCTCACCACTGAAGCTTTCTTT
clone_size: few; v_call: TRBV7-9; cdr3_length: 14; d_call: -; j_call: TRBJ2-1; cdr3_aa: CASSFSRSYNEQFF; cdr3_nt: TGTGCCAGCAGCTTCAGTAGATCCTACAATGAGCAGTTCTTC
clone_size: -; v_call: TRBV29-1; cdr3_length: 13; d_call: TRBD2; j_call: TRBJ2-3; cdr3_aa: CSALSGSEDTQYF; cdr3_nt: TGCAGCGCACTTAGCGGGAGCGAAGATACGCAGTATTTT
clone_size: many; v_call: TRBV12-3/TRBV12-4; cdr3_length: 15; d_call: TRBD2; j_call: TRBJ2-1; cdr3_aa: CASSPGRAKINEQFF; cdr3_nt: TGTGCCAGCAGCCCCGGGAGGGCCAAGATCAATGAGCAGTTCTTC
clone_size: many; v_call: TRBV20-1; cdr3_length: 16; d_call: -; j_call: TRBJ1-5; cdr3_aa: CSARDELGRGGQPQHF; cdr3_nt: TGCAGTGCTAGAGACGAGCTGGGGCGAGGCGGTCAGCCCCAGCATTTT
clone_size: -; v_call: TRBV11-3; cdr3_length: 16; d_call: TRBD2; j_call: TRBJ2-1; cdr3_aa: CASSLGRGSGEWEQFF; cdr3_nt: TGTGCCAGCAGCTTGGGACGCGGGAGTGGTGAGTGGGAGCAGTTCTTC
clone_size: few; v_call: TRBV7-2; cdr3_length: 12; d_call: -; j_call: TRBJ1-1; cdr3_aa: CASSLVGQEAFF; cdr3_nt: TGTGCCAGCAGCTTAGTGGGACAAGAAGCTTTCTTT
clone_size: many; v_call: TRBV6-5; cdr3_length: 12; d_call: -; j_call: TRBJ1-4; cdr3_aa: CASSWGSGKLFF; cdr3_nt: TGTGCCAGCAGTTGGGGGAGTGGGAAACTGTTTTTT
clone_size: -; v_call: TRBV7-8; cdr3_length: 14; d_call: -; j_call: TRBJ1-1; cdr3_aa: CASSLGQRNTEAFF; cdr3_nt: TGTGCCAGCAGCTTGGGACAAAGGAACACTGAAGCTTTCTTT
clone_size: few; v_call: TRBV5-1; cdr3_length: 13; d_call: -; j_call: TRBJ2-3; cdr3_aa: CASSYGAPDTQYF; cdr3_nt: TGCGCCAGCAGCTACGGGGCCCCAGATACGCAGTATTTT
clone_size: few; v_call: TRBV12-3/TRBV12-4; cdr3_length: 18; d_call: TRBD2; j_call: TRBJ2-7; cdr3_aa: CASSLGLAGEGGGHEQYF; cdr3_nt: TGTGCCAGCAGTTTAGGACTAGCGGGAGAGGGGGGAGGGCACGAGCAGTACTTC
clone_size: few; v_call: TRBV4-3; cdr3_length: 15; d_call: -; j_call: TRBJ2-1; cdr3_aa: CASSQGGDSYNEQFF; cdr3_nt: TGCGCCAGCAGCCAAGGGGGGGACTCCTACAATGAGCAGTTCTTC
clone_size: -; v_call: TRBV6-2/TRBV6-3; cdr3_length: 14; d_call: TRBD2; j_call: TRBJ2-7; cdr3_aa: CASRRLAALYEQYF; cdr3_nt: TGTGCCAGCAGGAGACTAGCGGCTCTGTACGAGCAGTACTTC
clone_size: few; v_call: TRBV3-1; cdr3_length: 14; d_call: -; j_call: TRBJ1-1; cdr3_aa: CASSQDAGLSEAFF; cdr3_nt: TGTGCCAGCAGCCAAGATGCTGGACTGTCTGAAGCTTTCTTT
clone_size: -; v_call: TRBV4-2; cdr3_length: 15; d_call: TRBD1; j_call: TRBJ2-5; cdr3_aa: CASSQDTGGEETQYF; cdr3_nt: TGTGCCAGCAGCCAAGATACAGGGGGCGAGGAGACCCAGTACTTC
clone_size: -; v_call: TRBV4-3; cdr3_length: 13; d_call: -; j_call: TRBJ2-3; cdr3_aa: CASSHRALDTQYF; cdr3_nt: TGCGCCAGCAGCCACCGGGCCTTAGATACGCAGTATTTT
clone_size: many; v_call: TRBV11-2; cdr3_length: 14; d_call: TRBD2; j_call: TRBJ2-1; cdr3_aa: CASSPSGPYNEQFF; cdr3_nt: TGTGCCAGCAGTCCTAGCGGGCCTTACAATGAGCAGTTCTTC
clone_size: few; v_call: TRBV29-1; cdr3_length: 10; d_call: -; j_call: TRBJ1-1; cdr3_aa: CSVQGVEAFF; cdr3_nt: TGCAGCGTTCAGGGAGTTGAAGCTTTCTTT
clone_size: -; v_call: TRBV4-1; cdr3_length: 15; d_call: TRBD1; j_call: TRBJ1-5; cdr3_aa: CASSQERRGPLPQHF; cdr3_nt: TGCGCCAGCAGCCAAGAACGGAGGGGGCCGCTGCCCCAGCATTTT
clone_size: many; v_call: TRBV29-1; cdr3_length: 17; d_call: -; j_call: TRBJ2-1; cdr3_aa: CSVDKGRQMSSYNEQFF; cdr3_nt: TGCAGCGTCGATAAAGGTCGACAGATGAGCTCCTACAATGAGCAGTTCTTC
clone_size: -; v_call: TRBV7-8; cdr3_length: 14; d_call: -; j_call: TRBJ2-2; cdr3_aa: CASSENRATGELFF; cdr3_nt: TGTGCCAGCAGCGAGAACAGGGCAACCGGGGAGCTGTTTTTT
clone_size: few; v_call: TRBV20-1; cdr3_length: 15; d_call: TRBD2; j_call: TRBJ2-1; cdr3_aa: CSARVIGGSYNEQFF; cdr3_nt: TGCAGTGCTAGAGTTATCGGGGGGTCGTACAATGAGCAGTTCTTC
clone_size: many; v_call: TRBV10-3; cdr3_length: 14; d_call: TRBD2; j_call: TRBJ2-7; cdr3_aa: CAIRAGGSSYEQYF; cdr3_nt: TGTGCCATCAGAGCGGGAGGGTCCTCCTACGAGCAGTACTTC
clone_size: few; v_call: TRBV18; cdr3_length: 16; d_call: TRBD2; j_call: TRBJ2-3; cdr3_aa: CASSPPNSGRGDTQYF; cdr3_nt: TGTGCCAGCTCACCACCGAATAGCGGGAGGGGAGATACGCAGTATTTT
clone_size: many; v_call: TRBV20-1; cdr3_length: 15; d_call: -; j_call: TRBJ2-5; cdr3_aa: CSARPWLALMETQYF; cdr3_nt: TGCAGTGCTAGGCCCTGGTTAGCTTTAATGGAGACCCAGTACTTC
clone_size: -; v_call: TRBV7-2; cdr3_length: 17; d_call: -; j_call: TRBJ1-4; cdr3_aa: CASSRQAALATNEKLFF; cdr3_nt: TGTGCCAGCAGCAGACAAGCGGCGCTTGCAACTAATGAAAAACTGTTTTTT
clone_size: many; v_call: TRBV11-2; cdr3_length: 16; d_call: -; j_call: TRBJ1-3; cdr3_aa: CASSLDPGGVGNTIYF; cdr3_nt: TGTGCCAGCAGCTTAGACCCCGGCGGGGTCGGAAACACCATATATTTT
clone_size: few; v_call: TRBV7-9; cdr3_length: 14; d_call: -; j_call: TRBJ2-5; cdr3_aa: CASSLVGVKETQYF; cdr3_nt: TGTGCCAGCAGCTTAGTAGGCGTTAAAGAGACCCAGTACTTC
clone_size: few; v_call: TRBV11-2; cdr3_length: 14; d_call: TRBD1; j_call: TRBJ2-3; cdr3_aa: CASSDRGGTDTQYF; cdr3_nt: TGTGCCAGCAGCGACAGGGGAGGTACAGATACGCAGTATTTT
clone_size: few; v_call: TRBV7-9; cdr3_length: 13; d_call: -; j_call: TRBJ2-5; cdr3_aa: CASSLTDAATQYF; cdr3_nt: TGTGCCAGCAGCTTAACCGATGCCGCGACCCAGTACTTC
clone_size: many; v_call: TRBV6-7; cdr3_length: 12; d_call: -; j_call: TRBJ2-1; cdr3_aa: CASSYDGSEQFF; cdr3_nt: TGTGCCAGCAGTTACGACGGGAGTGAGCAGTTCTTC
clone_size: few; v_call: TRBV7-3; cdr3_length: 15; d_call: TRBD1; j_call: TRBJ1-1; cdr3_aa: CASSLNQGARTEAFF; cdr3_nt: TGTGCCAGCAGCTTAAATCAGGGGGCGAGAACTGAAGCTTTCTTT
clone_size: -; v_call: TRBV28; cdr3_length: 12; d_call: -; j_call: TRBJ2-4; cdr3_aa: CASSLAGQVQYF; cdr3_nt: TGTGCCAGCAGTTTAGCGGGGCAGGTTCAGTACTTC
clone_size: many; v_call: TRBV11-1; cdr3_length: 12; d_call: -; j_call: TRBJ2-3; cdr3_aa: CASSLTSDTQYF; cdr3_nt: TGTGCCAGCAGCCTTACTAGCGATACGCAGTATTTT
clone_size: few; v_call: TRBV27; cdr3_length: 13; d_call: -; j_call: TRBJ2-1; cdr3_aa: CASRTQQGAEQFF; cdr3_nt: TGTGCCAGCAGAACCCAGCAAGGGGCTGAGCAGTTCTTC
clone_size: -; v_call: TRBV27; cdr3_length: 13; d_call: -; j_call: TRBJ1-5; cdr3_aa: CASREGSNQPQLF; cdr3_nt: TGTGCCAGCAGGGAGGGGAGCAATCAGCCCCAGCTTTTT
clone_size: -; v_call: TRBV4-1; cdr3_length: 13; d_call: -; j_call: TRBJ1-2; cdr3_aa: CASSQRPGAGYTF; cdr3_nt: TGCGCCAGCAGCCAAAGACCAGGGGCTGGCTACACCTTC
clone_size: -; v_call: TRBV9; cdr3_length: 19; d_call: TRBD2; j_call: TRBJ2-2; cdr3_aa: CASSVEGGSGGANTGELFF; cdr3_nt: TGTGCCAGCAGCGTAGAGGGAGGTAGCGGGGGAGCCAACACCGGGGAGCTGTTTTTT
clone_size: few; v_call: TRBV27; cdr3_length: 12; d_call: -; j_call: TRBJ2-2; cdr3_aa: CASSLPPGELFF; cdr3_nt: TGTGCCAGCAGTTTACCACCCGGGGAGCTGTTTTTT
clone_size: -; v_call: TRBV7-9; cdr3_length: 15; d_call: -; j_call: TRBJ1-4; cdr3_aa: CASTSDWQGREKLFF; cdr3_nt: TGTGCCAGCACCTCCGATTGGCAGGGCCGGGAAAAACTGTTTTTT
clone_size: -; v_call: TRBV12-3/TRBV12-4; cdr3_length: 12; d_call: -; j_call: TRBJ2-2; cdr3_aa: CASSWGGRELFF; cdr3_nt: TGTGCCAGCAGCTGGGGGGGCAGGGAGCTGTTTTTT
clone_size: few; v_call: TRBV4-2; cdr3_length: 18; d_call: -; j_call: TRBJ2-4; cdr3_aa: CASSQRLAGGGFSNIQYF; cdr3_nt: TGTGCCAGCAGCCAAAGGTTGGCAGGGGGGGGATTTTCAAACATTCAGTACTTC